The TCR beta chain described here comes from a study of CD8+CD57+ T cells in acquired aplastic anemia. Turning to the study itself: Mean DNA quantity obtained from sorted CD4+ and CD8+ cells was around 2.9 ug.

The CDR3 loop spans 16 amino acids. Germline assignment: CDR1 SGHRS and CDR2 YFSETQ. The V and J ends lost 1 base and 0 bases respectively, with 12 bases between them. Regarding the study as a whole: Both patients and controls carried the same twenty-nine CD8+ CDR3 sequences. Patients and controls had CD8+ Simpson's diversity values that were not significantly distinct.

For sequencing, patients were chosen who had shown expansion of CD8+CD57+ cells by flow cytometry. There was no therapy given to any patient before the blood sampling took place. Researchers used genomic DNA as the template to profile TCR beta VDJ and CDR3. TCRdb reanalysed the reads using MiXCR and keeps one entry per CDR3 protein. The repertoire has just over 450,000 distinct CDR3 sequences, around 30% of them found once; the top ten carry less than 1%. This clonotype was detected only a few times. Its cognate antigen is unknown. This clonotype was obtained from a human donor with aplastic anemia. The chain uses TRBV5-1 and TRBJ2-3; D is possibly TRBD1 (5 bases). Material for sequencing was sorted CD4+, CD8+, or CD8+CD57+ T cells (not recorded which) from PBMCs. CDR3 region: CASSLTGRVSTDTQYF. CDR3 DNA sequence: TGCGCCAGCAGCTTGACCGGCAGGGTGAGCACAGATACGCAGTATTTT.